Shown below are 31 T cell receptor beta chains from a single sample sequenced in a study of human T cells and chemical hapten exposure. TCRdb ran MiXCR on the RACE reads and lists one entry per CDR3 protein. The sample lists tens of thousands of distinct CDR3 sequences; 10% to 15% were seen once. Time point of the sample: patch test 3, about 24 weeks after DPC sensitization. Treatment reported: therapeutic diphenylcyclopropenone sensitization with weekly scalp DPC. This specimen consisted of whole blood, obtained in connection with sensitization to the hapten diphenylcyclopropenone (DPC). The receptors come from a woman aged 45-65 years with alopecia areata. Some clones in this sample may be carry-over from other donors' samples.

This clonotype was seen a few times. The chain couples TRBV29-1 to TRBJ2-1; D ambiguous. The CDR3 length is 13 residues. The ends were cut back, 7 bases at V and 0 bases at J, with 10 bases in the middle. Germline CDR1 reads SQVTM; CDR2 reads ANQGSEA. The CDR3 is CSGDVSSYNEQFF. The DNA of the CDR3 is TGCAGCGGGGATGTAAGCTCCTACAATGAGCAGTTCTTC.

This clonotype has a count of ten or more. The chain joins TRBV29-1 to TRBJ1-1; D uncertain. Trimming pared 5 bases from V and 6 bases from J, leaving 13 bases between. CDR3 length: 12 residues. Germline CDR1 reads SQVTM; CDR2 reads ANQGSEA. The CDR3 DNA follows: TGCAGCGTTCGAGGTATTTTGGCTGAAGCTTTCTTT. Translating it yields CSVRGILAEAFF. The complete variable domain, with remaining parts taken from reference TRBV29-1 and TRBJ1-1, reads SAVISQKPSRDICQRGTSLTIQCQVDSQVTMMFWYRQQPGQSLTLIATANQGSEATYESGFVIDKFPISRPNLTFSTLTVSNMSPEDSSIYLCSVRGILAEAFFGQGTRLTVV.

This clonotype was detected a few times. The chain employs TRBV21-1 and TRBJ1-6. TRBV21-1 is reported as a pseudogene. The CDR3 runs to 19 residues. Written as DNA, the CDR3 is TGTGCCAGCAGCAAAGTCGGGTGGCAGAAATCCCTCCTGAATTCACCCCTCCACTTT. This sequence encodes CASSKVGWQKSLLNSPLHF.

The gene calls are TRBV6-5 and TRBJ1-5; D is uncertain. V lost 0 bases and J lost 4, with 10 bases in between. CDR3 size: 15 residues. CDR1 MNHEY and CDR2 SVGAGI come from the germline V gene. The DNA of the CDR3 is TGTGCCAGCAGTTACTCGAGGGCGGTAAATCAGCCCCAGCATTTT. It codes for CASSYSRAVNQPQHF.

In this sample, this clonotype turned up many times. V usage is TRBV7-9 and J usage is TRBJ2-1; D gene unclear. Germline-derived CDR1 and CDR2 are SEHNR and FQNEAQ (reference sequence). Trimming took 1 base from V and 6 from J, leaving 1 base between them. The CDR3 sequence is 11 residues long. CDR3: CASSLVNEQFF. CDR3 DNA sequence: TGTGCCAGCAGCTTAGTCAATGAGCAGTTCTTC.

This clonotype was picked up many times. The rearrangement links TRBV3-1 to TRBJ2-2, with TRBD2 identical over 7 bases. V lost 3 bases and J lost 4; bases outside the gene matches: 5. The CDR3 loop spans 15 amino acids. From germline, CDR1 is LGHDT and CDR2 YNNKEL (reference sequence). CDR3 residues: CASSHGGSATGELFF. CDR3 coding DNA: TGTGCCAGCAGCCACGGCGGGAGTGCCACCGGGGAGCTGTTTTTT.

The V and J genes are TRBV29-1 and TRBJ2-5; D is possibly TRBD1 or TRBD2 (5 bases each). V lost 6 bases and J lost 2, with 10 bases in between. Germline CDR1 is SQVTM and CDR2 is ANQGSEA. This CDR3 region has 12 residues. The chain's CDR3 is CSVGTLQETQYF. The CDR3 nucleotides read TGCAGCGTAGGGACCCTTCAAGAGACCCAGTACTTC.

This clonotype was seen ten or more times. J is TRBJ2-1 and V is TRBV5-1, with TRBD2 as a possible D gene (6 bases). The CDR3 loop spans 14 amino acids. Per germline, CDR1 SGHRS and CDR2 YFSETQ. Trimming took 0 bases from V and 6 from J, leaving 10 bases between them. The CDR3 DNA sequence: TGCGCCAGCAGCTTGGCCGGGACTCTCAATGAGCAGTTCTTC. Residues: CASSLAGTLNEQFF.

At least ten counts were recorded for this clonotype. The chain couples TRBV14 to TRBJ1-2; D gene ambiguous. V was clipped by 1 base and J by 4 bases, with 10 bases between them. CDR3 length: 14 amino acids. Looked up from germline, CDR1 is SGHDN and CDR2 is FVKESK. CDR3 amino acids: CASSQVEGLYGYTF. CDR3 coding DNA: TGTGCCAGCAGCCAAGTTGAAGGGCTCTATGGCTACACCTTC.

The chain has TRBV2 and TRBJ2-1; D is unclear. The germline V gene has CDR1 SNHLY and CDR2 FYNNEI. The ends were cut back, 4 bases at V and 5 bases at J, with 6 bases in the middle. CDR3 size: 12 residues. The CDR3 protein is CASSVGHNEQFF. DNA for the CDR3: TGTGCCAGCAGTGTAGGTCACAATGAGCAGTTCTTC.

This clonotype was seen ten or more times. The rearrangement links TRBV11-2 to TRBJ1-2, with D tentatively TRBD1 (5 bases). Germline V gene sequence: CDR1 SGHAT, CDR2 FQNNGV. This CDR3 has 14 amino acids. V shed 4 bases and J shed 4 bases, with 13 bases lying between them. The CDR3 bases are TGTGCCAGCAGCTGGGGACGGTCCTCCTATGGCTACACCTTC. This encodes CASSWGRSSYGYTF. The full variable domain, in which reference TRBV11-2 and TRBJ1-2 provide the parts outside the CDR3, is EAGVAQSPRYKIIEKRQSVAFWCNPISGHATLYWYQQILGQGPKLLIQFQNNGVVDDSQLPKDRFSAERLKGVDSTLKIQPAKLEDSAVYLCASSWGRSSYGYTFGSGTRLTVV.

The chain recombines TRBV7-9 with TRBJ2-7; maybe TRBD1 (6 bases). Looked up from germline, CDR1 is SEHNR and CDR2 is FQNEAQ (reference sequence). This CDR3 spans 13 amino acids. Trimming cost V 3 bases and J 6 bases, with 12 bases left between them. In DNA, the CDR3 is TGTGCCAGCAGCTTTCTGGGGGCGGGCGAGCAGTACTTC. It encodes CASSFLGAGEQYF.

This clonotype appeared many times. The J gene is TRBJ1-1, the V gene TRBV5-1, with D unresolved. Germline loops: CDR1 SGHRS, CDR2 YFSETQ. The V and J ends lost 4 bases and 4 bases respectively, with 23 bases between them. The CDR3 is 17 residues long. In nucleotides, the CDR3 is TGCGCCAGCAGCCTGACGTTGGGCTTCCGTCTCAGCACTGAAGCTTTCTTT. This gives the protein CASSLTLGFRLSTEAFF.

The CDR3, as DNA: TGTGCCAGCAGTTTATCGATCCGAGCGGGGGCCTACAATGAGCAGTTCTTC. Translation: CASSLSIRAGAYNEQFF. The rearrangement uses TRBV27 and TRBJ2-1, with 8 bases identical to TRBD2. The CDR3 runs 17 residues. CDR1 and CDR2 from the germline V gene are MNHEY and SMNVEV (reference sequence). J gave up 2 bases and V 0 bases, and 6 bases lay outside the gene matches.

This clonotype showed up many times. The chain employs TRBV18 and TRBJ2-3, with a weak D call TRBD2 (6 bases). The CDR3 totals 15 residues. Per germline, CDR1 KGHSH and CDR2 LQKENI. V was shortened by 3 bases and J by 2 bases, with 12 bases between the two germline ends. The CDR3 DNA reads TGTGCCAGCTCACCGCGACTAGATAACACAGATACGCAGTATTTT. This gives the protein CASSPRLDNTDTQYF.

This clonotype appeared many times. The CDR3 bases are TGTGCCAGCAGCGGACTAGCGGGCGCGCAAGAGACCCAGTACTTC. Translating it yields CASSGLAGAQETQYF. The chain employs TRBV2 and TRBJ2-5, with 11 positions matching TRBD2. CDR3 length: 15 residues. In germline, CDR1 is SNHLY, CDR2 FYNNEI. Trimming took 6 bases from V and 2 from J; bases not matched to a gene: 5.

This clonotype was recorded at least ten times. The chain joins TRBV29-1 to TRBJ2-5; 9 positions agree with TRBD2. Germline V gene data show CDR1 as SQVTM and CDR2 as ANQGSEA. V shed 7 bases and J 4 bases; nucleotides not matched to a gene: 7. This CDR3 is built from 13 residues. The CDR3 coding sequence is TGCAGCGCAATAGCGGGAGCCCCAGAGACCCAGTACTTC. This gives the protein CSAIAGAPETQYF.

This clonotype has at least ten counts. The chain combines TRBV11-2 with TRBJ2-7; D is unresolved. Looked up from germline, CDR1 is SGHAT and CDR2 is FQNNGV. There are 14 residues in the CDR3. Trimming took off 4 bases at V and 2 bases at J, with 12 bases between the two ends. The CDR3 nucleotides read TGTGCCAGCAGCTCACCGGAGACACCCTACGAGCAGTACTTC. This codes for CASSSPETPYEQYF.

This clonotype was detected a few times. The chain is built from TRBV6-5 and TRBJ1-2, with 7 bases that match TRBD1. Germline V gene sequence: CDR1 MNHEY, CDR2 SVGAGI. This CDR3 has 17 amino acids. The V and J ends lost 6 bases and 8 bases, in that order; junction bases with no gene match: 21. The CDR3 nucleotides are TGTGCCAGCAGCTCCAGAAGACAGGGAGTATTTTTCTGGGGCTACACCTTC. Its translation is CASSSRRQGVFFWGYTF.

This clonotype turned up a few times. The CDR3, as DNA: TGTGCCAGCAGCTTATTTCCGGGACCCCAGCATTTT. Amino acids: CASSLFPGPQHF. The genes are TRBV7-2 and TRBJ1-5; D unresolved. The V end lost 2 bases, the J end lost 10 bases, and 9 bases lay between the germline ends. Germline V gene data show CDR1 as SGHTA and CDR2 as FQGNSA. The length of the CDR3 is 12 residues.

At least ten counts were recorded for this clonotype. CDR3 bases: TGTGCCAGCACCACGACAGGGGGAGTAACAGATACGCAGTATTTT. It specifies CASTTTGGVTDTQYF. The chain combines TRBV3-1 with TRBJ2-3, with 9 nucleotides matching TRBD1. V gave up 7 bases and J gave up 3 bases; unmatched junction bases: 8. This CDR3 is 15 amino acids long. Looked up from germline, CDR1 is LGHDT and CDR2 is YNNKEL (reference sequence).

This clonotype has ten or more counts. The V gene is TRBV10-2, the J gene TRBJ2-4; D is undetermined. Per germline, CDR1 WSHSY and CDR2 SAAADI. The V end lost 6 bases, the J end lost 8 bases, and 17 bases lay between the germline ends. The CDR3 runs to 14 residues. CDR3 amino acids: CASRNGGGADIQYF. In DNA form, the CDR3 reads TGCGCCAGCAGGAATGGTGGCGGTGCGGACATTCAGTACTTC.

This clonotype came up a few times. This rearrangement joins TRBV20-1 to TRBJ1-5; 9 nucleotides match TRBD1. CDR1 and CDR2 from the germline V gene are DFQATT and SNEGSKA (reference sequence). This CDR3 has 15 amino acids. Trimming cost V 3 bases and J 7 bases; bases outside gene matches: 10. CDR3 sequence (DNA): TGCAGTGCTAGGACTCGGGACAGGGCGGGACAGCCCCAGCATTTT. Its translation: CSARTRDRAGQPQHF.

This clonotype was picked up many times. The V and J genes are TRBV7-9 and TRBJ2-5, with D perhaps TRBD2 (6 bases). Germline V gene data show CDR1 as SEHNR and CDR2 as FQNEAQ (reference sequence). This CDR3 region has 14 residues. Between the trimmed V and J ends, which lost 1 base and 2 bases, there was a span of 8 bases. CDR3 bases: TGTGCCAGCAGCTTAGAAGGAGGGCAAGAGACCCAGTACTTC. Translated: CASSLEGGQETQYF.

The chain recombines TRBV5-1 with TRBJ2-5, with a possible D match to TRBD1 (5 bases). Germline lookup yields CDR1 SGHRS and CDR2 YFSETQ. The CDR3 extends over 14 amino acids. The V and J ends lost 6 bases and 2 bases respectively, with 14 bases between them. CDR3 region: CASKKGRDQETQYF. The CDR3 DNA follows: TGCGCCAGCAAAAAGGGCAGGGATCAAGAGACCCAGTACTTC.

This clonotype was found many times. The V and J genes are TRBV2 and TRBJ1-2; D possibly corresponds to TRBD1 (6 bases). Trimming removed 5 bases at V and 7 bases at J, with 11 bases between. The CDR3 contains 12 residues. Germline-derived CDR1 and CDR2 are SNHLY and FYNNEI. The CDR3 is CASSPWDTGYTF. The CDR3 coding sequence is TGTGCCAGCAGTCCTTGGGACACTGGCTACACCTTC.

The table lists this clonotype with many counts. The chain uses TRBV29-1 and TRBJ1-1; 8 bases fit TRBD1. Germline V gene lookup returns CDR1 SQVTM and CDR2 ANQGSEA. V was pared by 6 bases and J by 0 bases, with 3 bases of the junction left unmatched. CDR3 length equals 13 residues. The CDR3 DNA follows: TGCAGCGTGAAGACAGGGGTGAACACTGAAGCTTTCTTT. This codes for CSVKTGVNTEAFF.

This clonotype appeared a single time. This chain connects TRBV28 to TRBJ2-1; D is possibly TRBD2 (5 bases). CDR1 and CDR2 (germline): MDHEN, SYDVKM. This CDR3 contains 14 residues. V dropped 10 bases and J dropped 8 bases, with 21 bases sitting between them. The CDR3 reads CAIVREGKLDEQFF. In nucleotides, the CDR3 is TGTGCCATCGTGAGGGAAGGGAAGCTAGATGAGCAGTTCTTC.

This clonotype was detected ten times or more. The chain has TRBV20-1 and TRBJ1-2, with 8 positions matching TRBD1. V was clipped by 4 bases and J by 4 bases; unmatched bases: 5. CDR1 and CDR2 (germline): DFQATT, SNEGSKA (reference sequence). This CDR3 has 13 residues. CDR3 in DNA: TGCAGTGCTATAGACAGGGGACGCTATGGCTACACCTTC. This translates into CSAIDRGRYGYTF.

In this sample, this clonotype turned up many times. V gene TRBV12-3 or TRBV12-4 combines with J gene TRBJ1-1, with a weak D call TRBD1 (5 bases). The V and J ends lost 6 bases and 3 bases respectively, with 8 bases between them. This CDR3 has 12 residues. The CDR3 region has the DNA TGTGCCAGCAGCTGGGGGGACACTGAAGCTTTCTTT. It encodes CASSWGDTEAFF.

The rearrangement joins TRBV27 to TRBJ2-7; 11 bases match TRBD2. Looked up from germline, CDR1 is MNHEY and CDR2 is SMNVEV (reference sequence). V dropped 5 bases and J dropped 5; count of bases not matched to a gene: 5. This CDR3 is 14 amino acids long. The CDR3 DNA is TGTGCCAGCAGTAAACTAGCGGGAGTCCACGAGCAGTACTTC. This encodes CASSKLAGVHEQYF.